Sequencing of this T cell receptor (beta chain) was carried out in a study of a mutant IDH1 vaccine in newly diagnosed glioma. V shed 3 bases and J shed 4 bases, with 10 bases lying between them. CDR3 length equals 13 residues. The germline CDR1 and CDR2 sequences are MDHEN and SYDVKM. This table comes from immunoSEQ multiplex PCR, and its TCRdb copy is limited to in-frame clones, with some not included. The data contain some 60,000 clones, 85% to 90% of them singletons. Time point noted: week 5, during vaccination. Each dose of the vaccine consisted of 300 ug of mutant IDH1 20-mer peptide, with topical imiquimod. This clone has just a few counts. The antigen remains undetermined.

The sequence was collected from a middle-aged woman with glioma. The chain couples TRBV28 to TRBJ2-7, with D hard to call. The sequencing here drew on PBMCs, taken from a glioma patient whose treatment included an IDH1 peptide vaccine. Here the CDR3 reads CASSLGSRYEQYF. CDR3 nucleotides: TGTGCCAGCAGTTTGGGCAGCCGTTACGAGCAGTACTTC.